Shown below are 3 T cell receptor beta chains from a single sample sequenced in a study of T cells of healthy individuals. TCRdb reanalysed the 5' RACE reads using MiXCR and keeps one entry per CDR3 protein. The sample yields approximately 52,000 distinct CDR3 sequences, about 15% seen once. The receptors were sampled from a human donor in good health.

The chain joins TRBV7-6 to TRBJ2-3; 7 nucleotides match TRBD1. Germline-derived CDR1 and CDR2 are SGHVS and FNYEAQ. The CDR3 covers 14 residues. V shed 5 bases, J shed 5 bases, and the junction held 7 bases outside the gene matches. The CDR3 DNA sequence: TGTGCCAGCAGCCCAAGGGACAGCCGAGATACGCAGTATTTT. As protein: CASSPRDSRDTQYF.

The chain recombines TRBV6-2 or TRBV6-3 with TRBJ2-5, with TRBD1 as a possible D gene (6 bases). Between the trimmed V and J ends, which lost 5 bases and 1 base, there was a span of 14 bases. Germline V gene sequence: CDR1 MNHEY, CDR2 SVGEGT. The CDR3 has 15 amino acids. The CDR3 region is CASSAGQSFQETQYF. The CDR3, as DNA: TGTGCCAGCAGTGCCGGACAGAGCTTCCAAGAGACCCAGTACTTC.

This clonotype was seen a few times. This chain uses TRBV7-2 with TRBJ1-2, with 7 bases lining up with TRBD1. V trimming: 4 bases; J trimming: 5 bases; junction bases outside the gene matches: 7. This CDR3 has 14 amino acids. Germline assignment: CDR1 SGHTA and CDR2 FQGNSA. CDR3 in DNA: TGTGCCAGCAGCTCAGCGACAGGGAAGTATGGCTACACCTTC. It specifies CASSSATGKYGYTF. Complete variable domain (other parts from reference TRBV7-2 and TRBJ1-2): GAGVSQSPSNKVTEKGKDVELRCDPISGHTALYWYRQSLGQGLEFLIYFQGNSAPDKSGLPSDRFSAERTGGSVSTLTIQRTQQEDSAVYLCASSSATGKYGYTFGSGTRLTVV.